This TCR beta chain came from a study of blood T cell repertoires in COVID-19. The wider study: Researchers got acute and convalescent COVID-19 samples from the United States, Italy and Spain. T cells, B-cell-depleted T cells, or PBMCs supplied cDNA or gDNA.

The Seattle patients, enrolled during active infection, were followed longitudinally. The V end was cut by 5 bases, the J end by 4 bases, with 15 bases between. Germline V gene data show CDR1 as SGHDT and CDR2 as YYEEEE. The CDR3 has 14 amino acids. Per the original methods: It was from reference gene primer amplification that nucleated cell counts were estimated. Using immunoSEQ multiplex PCR, the repertoire was profiled, and TCRdb retains in-frame clones only, with some absent. The DNA gave D and trimming, while V, J and clone size come from that table. The table includes around 400,000 clones, roughly 86% detected once.

V is TRBV5-6 and J is TRBJ1-1, with D possibly matching TRBD1 (6 bases). The receptor was derived from a woman aged 60-70 years with COVID-19, enrolled during active disease. Sequenced input: peripheral blood. This CDR3 reads CASRPQGLVTEAFF. CDR3 sequence (DNA): TGTGCCAGCAGGCCCCAGGGGCTTGTCACTGAAGCTTTCTTT.